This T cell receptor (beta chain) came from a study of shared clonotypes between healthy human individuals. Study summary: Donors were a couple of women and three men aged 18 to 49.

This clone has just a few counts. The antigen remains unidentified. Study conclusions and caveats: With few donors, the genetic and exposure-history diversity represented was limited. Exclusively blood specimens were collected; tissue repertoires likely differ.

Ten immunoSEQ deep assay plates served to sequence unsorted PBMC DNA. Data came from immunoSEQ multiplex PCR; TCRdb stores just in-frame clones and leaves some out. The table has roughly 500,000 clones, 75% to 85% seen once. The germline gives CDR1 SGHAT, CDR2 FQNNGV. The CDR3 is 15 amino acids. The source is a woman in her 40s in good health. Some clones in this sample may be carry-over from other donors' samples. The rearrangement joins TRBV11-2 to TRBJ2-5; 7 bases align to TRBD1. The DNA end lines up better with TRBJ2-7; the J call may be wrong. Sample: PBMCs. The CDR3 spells CASSLDYRGPYEQYF. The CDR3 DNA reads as TGTGCCAGCAGCTTAGACTACAGGGGACCCTACGAGCAGTACTTC.